This section outlines one T cell receptor (beta chain) sequence together with its context. The record originates from a study of blood T cell repertoires in COVID-19. Study information: The United States, Italy and Spain were the sources of the acute and convalescent COVID-19 samples. In each case, the material was cDNA or gDNA derived from T cells, B-cell-depleted T cells, or PBMCs.

Original processing methods: For nucleated cells, counts were estimated from reference gene primer amplification. The assay was immunoSEQ multiplex PCR, and TCRdb's table has in-frame clones only and misses some. From that table come the V and J calls and clone size; the DNA was used to work out D and trimming. The sample includes hundreds of thousands of clones, 82% of them seen just once. This CDR3 spans 17 amino acids. CDR1 is SGHTA, CDR2 FQGTGA, per germline. V was clipped by 5 bases and J by 0 bases; unmatched bases: 6. The specimen was peripheral blood. The V and J genes are TRBV7-3 and TRBJ2-2; 10 positions agree with TRBD2. This sequence originates from a woman older than 75 with acute or convalescent COVID-19. CDR3 coding DNA: TGTGCCAGCAGCCCGCGACTAGCGGGCACGAACACCGGGGAGCTGTTTTTT. Its protein is CASSPRLAGTNTGELFF.